This note documents a single TCR beta chain sequence. Antigen unknown. Unsorted whole blood supplied the blood RNA, and germline DNA was isolated too. This sample was taken from a study of tumor-infiltrating lymphocytes in primary liver carcinoma. General study points: Since sampling was bulk and unsorted, CD4+ and CD8+ repertoires were not compared.

V gave up 5 bases and J gave up 6 bases, with 16 bases separating them. The CDR3 runs 14 residues. Germline CDR1 is MDHEN and CDR2 is SYDVKM. cDNA specific to TCR beta was made from 450 to 650 ng of total RNA, with a constant-region primer employed for priming. Slightly modified ARM-PCR, run as three nested multiplex PCR rounds, produced the TCR beta libraries. The study ran its first two PCR rounds for nine to eleven cycles each, using TRBV1-TRBV30 forward primers and a C-beta reverse primer. Each CDR3 protein is one row after TCRdb ran MiXCR on the multiplex PCR reads. The sample holds 320,000 or so distinct CDR3 sequences; approximately 60% are singletons and the top ten take roughly 10%.

The receptor's source is a man aged 35-49 years with primary liver carcinoma and hepatitis B virus infection. This chain joins TRBV28 and TRBJ1-2; D gene ambiguous. Sequenced sample: peripheral blood. CDR3 sequence (DNA): TGTGCCAGCAGTACCGGAGGAGGGAGAGATGGCTACACCTTC. It translates to CASSTGGGRDGYTF.